What follows are 3 T cell receptor beta chains derived from one specimen sequenced in a study of shared clonotypes between healthy human individuals. Repertoires were generated with immunoSEQ multiplex PCR, while TCRdb's copy carries only in-frame clones and drops some. The sample lists roughly 2,300,000 clones, under 95% occurring once. Sequenced input: naive CD4+ T cells from PBMCs. This sample's subset: CD45RA+ positively selected. The receptors here all came from a man between 18 and 29 years old in good health. Some clones in this sample may be carry-over from other donors' samples.

The chain links TRBV6-5 to TRBJ2-1; 9 bases agree with TRBD2. Germline V gene lookup returns CDR1 MNHEY and CDR2 SVGAGI. Trimming took 5 bases from V and 7 from J; bases not matched to a gene: 9. This CDR3 contains 15 residues. The CDR3 bases are TGTGCCAGCAGTGGGGGACTAGCAGAAAAGAATGAGCAGTTCTTC. Translated: CASSGGLAEKNEQFF.

The chain links TRBV29-1 to TRBJ1-2; D not certain. The V and J ends lost 7 bases and 3 bases respectively, with 15 bases between them. CDR3 length: 13 amino acids. The germline CDR1 and CDR2 sequences are SQVTM and ANQGSEA. CDR3 DNA: TGCAGCGCTGACGTGCGGTCGGACTATGGCTACACCTTC. Amino acids: CSADVRSDYGYTF.

In regard to this clone: This sample also contains other DNA sequences that code for the same CDR3. J is TRBJ2-3 and V is TRBV18; D is uncertain. V lost 2 bases and J 0 bases, leaving 6 bases between the germline ends. CDR1 KGHSH and CDR2 LQKENI come from the germline V gene. CDR3 length: 14 residues. The CDR3 region has the DNA TGTGCCAGCTCACCAGTCAGCAGCACAGATACGCAGTATTTT. Its protein product is CASSPVSSTDTQYF.